This T cell receptor beta chain was sequenced during a study of T-cell reconstitution after alpha-beta-depleted transplantation in children. General observations from the study: At day 60, the high TCRbeta diversity found in some patients originated from recipient T cells and thymic progenitors that had survived. Most T-cell counts and diversity one year after the transplant came from T cells that were newly produced.

Unique molecular identifiers were used in preparing the TCRbeta library. A single record per CDR3 protein comes from TCRdb applying MiXCR to the PCR reads. The sample comprises 100,000 or so distinct CDR3 sequences, under 25% of which are singletons, and about 21% rests with the top ten. Ten or more counts support this clonotype. The target antigen is unknown. The CDR3 is made up of 11 amino acids. Trimming removed 4 bases from V and 11 bases from J, with 11 bases in between. Germline CDR1 SGHRS, CDR2 YFSETQ. The clonotype originates from a boy between 2 and 10 years old with acute lymphoblastic leukemia, due to receive a stem cell transplant. The rearrangement links TRBV5-1 to TRBJ2-3; no firm D call. Sample: PBMCs, taken before TCRalphabeta/CD19-depleted stem cell transplant. The chain's CDR3 is CASSTSAQQYF. CDR3 nucleotides: TGCGCCAGCAGCACTTCAGCGCAGCAGTATTTT.